This T cell receptor beta chain was documented in a study of spatial heterogeneity in lung cancer. Study at large: The mean occurrence of each unique TCR and UMI combination in raw reads exceeded eight.

Germline V CDR1 and CDR2: MGHRA, YSYEKL. Trimming left V 0 bases short and J 7 bases short, with 19 bases between. CDR3 length: 16 amino acids. Noted time point: sample taken at primary tumor resection. Whole RNA from tumor, nontumor lung or frozen PBMC was sequenced unsorted. Individually, TCR cDNA molecules were each labelled with a unique molecular identifier. MiXCR was run by TCRdb on the 5' RACE reads, yielding one entry per CDR3 protein. The sample records approximately 81,000 distinct CDR3 sequences, over 10% being singletons. The sequenced sample was PBMCs, obtained at surgery. The receptor's source is a male donor with early-stage non-small cell lung cancer. The chain joins TRBV4-1 to TRBJ2-7; perhaps TRBD2 as D (6 bases). CDR3 DNA: TGCGCCAGCAGCCAAGATTCGGCCGGGACGGCGGGAGAGCAGTACTTC. It yields the protein CASSQDSAGTAGEQYF.